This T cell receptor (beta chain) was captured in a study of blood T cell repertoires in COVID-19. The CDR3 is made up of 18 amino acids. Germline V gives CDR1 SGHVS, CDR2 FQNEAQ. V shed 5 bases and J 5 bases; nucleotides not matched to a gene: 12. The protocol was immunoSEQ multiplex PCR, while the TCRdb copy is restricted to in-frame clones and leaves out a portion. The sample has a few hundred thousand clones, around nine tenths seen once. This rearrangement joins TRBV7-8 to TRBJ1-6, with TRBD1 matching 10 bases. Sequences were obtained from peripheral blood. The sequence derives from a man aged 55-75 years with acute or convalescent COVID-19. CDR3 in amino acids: CASSLTAGTGVNNSPLHF. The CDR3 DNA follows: TGTGCCAGCAGCCTAACGGCCGGGACAGGGGTTAATAATTCACCCCTCCACTTT.